Reported below is one TCR beta chain. This entry belongs to a study of control samples from healthy donors and cancer patients. Profiled with immunoSEQ multiplex PCR; TCRdb holds only in-frame clones, not every one. The sample yields some 79,000 clones, over 85% seen once. Looked up from germline, CDR1 is KGHDR and CDR2 is SFDVKD. V was cut by 3 bases and J by 2 bases, with 13 bases left in between. CDR3 size: 16 residues. The specimen was PBMCs. V and J are TRBV24-1 and TRBJ1-5; no firm D call. The TCR sequence derives from a woman between 40 and 50 years old with lung cancer. The CDR3 nucleotides read TGTGCCACCAGTGATAGCCGGGTCCCCGGCAATCAGCCCCAGCATTTT. Its protein is CATSDSRVPGNQPQHF.